These 22 T cell receptor beta chains share one sample of origin, sequenced in a study of blood T cell repertoires in COVID-19. Only in-frame clones appear in the TCRdb table, and some are missing; sequencing was by immunoSEQ multiplex PCR. The table records just over 300,000 clones, about nine tenths of them present only once. What was sequenced was PBMCs or T cells enriched from blood (not recorded which). The receptors originated from a woman aged 18-29 years who had recovered from COVID-19.

The V call is TRBV28, the J call TRBJ2-3, with D possibly being TRBD2 (5 bases). V lost 2 bases to trimming and J lost 9 bases, with 12 bases between them. This CDR3 is 13 amino acids long. In germline, CDR1 is MDHEN, CDR2 SYDVKM. CDR3 sequence reads: CASSLIGRGTQYF. The DNA of the CDR3 is TGTGCCAGCAGTTTAATCGGTCGAGGGACGCAGTATTTT.

V gene TRBV6-2 or TRBV6-3 combines with J gene TRBJ1-2; 7 positions match TRBD1. CDR1 and CDR2 from the germline V gene are MNHEY and SVGEGT. J gave up 4 bases and V 4 bases, and 6 bases lay outside the gene matches. CDR3 size: 14 residues. CDR3 coding DNA: TGTGCCAGCAGTTCCGGGACAGCGGCCTATGGCTACACCTTC. It specifies CASSSGTAAYGYTF.

This chain joins TRBV18 and TRBJ2-7, with D possibly matching TRBD1 (6 bases). V was pared by 3 bases and J by 0 bases, with 9 bases between. Germline values: CDR1 KGHSH, CDR2 LQKENI. The CDR3 spans 14 residues. CDR3 sequence reads: CASSPDRSSYEQYF. Written as DNA, the CDR3 is TGTGCCAGCTCACCCGACAGGAGCTCCTACGAGCAGTACTTC.

With respect to this clone: This CDR3 fails to terminate in the conserved phenylalanine or tryptophan, so it likely reflects a read error. Because the CDR3's place on the DNA is in doubt, the DNA is left out and the CDR3 is given as listed by TCRdb. The V gene is TRBV3-1 (or the pseudogene TRBV3-2), the J gene TRBJ1-2; TRBD1 reflects the table's D call only, with no check against the DNA. CDR1 is LGHDT and CDR2 is YNNKEL in the germline V gene (reference sequence). The CDR3 comprises 8 residues, both ends counted. The CDR3 loop reads CASSQVQI.

The V call is TRBV9, the J call TRBJ2-3, with a weak D call TRBD2 (5 bases). Germline-derived CDR1 and CDR2 are SGDLS and YYNGEE. V dropped 1 base and J dropped 0 bases, with 6 bases sitting between them. The CDR3 covers 14 residues. CDR3 coding DNA: TGTGCCAGCAGCGTACGGACTAGCACAGATACGCAGTATTTT. This codes for CASSVRTSTDTQYF.

V and J are TRBV5-6 and TRBJ1-5, with TRBD1 matching 9 bases. The CDR3 is 16 residues long. J was trimmed by 1 base and V by 4 bases; bases with no gene match: 6. Per germline, CDR1 SGHDT and CDR2 YYEEEE. This CDR3 is CASSMGQGDSNQPQHF. CDR3 coding DNA: TGTGCCAGCAGCATGGGACAGGGTGACAGCAATCAGCCCCAGCATTTT.

The chain has TRBV2 and TRBJ2-3; D possibly corresponds to TRBD2 (6 bases). Germline values: CDR1 SNHLY, CDR2 FYNNEI. Deletions cut 6 bases from V and 5 bases from J, with 15 bases between. This CDR3 is built from 14 residues. CDR3 amino acids: CASRMEGYLDTQYF. For the CDR3, the DNA is TGTGCCAGCAGGATGGAGGGTTATCTAGATACGCAGTATTTT.

This chain uses TRBV5-4 with TRBJ1-6; 7 bases fit TRBD1. The germline V gene encodes CDR1 SGHNT and CDR2 YYREEE (reference sequence). This CDR3 has 13 amino acids. The V segment lost 5 bases and the J segment 12 bases; nucleotides outside the gene matches: 8. DNA of the CDR3: TGTGCCAGCAGGCGGGACAGCGATTTACCCCTCCACTTT. Protein sequence: CASRRDSDLPLHF. Looking up the rest from reference TRBV5-4 and TRBJ1-6 gives the full variable domain: ETGVTQSPTHLIKTRGQQVTLRCSSQSGHNTVSWYQQALGQGPQFIFQYYREEENGRGNFPPRFSGLQFPNYSSELNVNALELDDSALYLCASRRDSDLPLHFGNGTRLTVT.

The V gene is TRBV6-2 or TRBV6-3, the J gene TRBJ1-6; no reliable D call. Per the germline V gene, CDR1 is MNHEY and CDR2 is SVGEGT. V lost 5 bases to trimming and J lost 5 bases, with 7 bases between them. The length of the CDR3 is 13 residues. CDR3 amino acids: CASSRRDNSPLHF. Here the CDR3 DNA reads TGTGCCAGCAGTCGGAGGGATAATTCACCCCTCCACTTT.

The CDR3 is CASSKEGGQGDEQYF. CDR3 coding DNA: TGTGCCAGCAGCAAAGAGGGGGGACAGGGGGACGAGCAGTACTTC. The V call is TRBV7-6, the J call TRBJ2-7, with 11 bases aligning to TRBD1. CDR1 SGHVS and CDR2 FNYEAQ come from the germline V gene. The V segment lost 5 bases and the J segment 5 bases; nucleotides outside the gene matches: 8. The CDR3 sequence is 15 residues long.

The chain combines TRBV5-1 with TRBJ1-1, with TRBD1 identical over 11 bases. The CDR3 spans 16 residues. Unmatched junction bases numbered 7, after V lost 4 bases and J lost 2 bases. Germline CDR1 SGHRS, CDR2 YFSETQ. The CDR3 here is CASSLGQGALNTEAFF. The CDR3, as DNA: TGCGCCAGCAGCCTCGGACAGGGGGCCTTAAACACTGAAGCTTTCTTT.

V and J are TRBV21-1 and TRBJ2-7; TRBD2, as called in the table, went unchecked against the DNA. TRBV21-1 is a known pseudogene. This CDR3 is built from 16 residues. CDR3 in DNA: TGTGCCAGCAGCAAATCACTGGGGGGGGAGCTCTCCGAGCAGTACTTC. This gives the protein CASSKSLGGELSEQYF.

J is TRBJ1-2 and V is TRBV7-9; D remains ambiguous. Germline-derived CDR1 and CDR2 are SEHNR and FQNEAQ (reference sequence). The CDR3 sequence is 14 residues long. Trimming removed 5 bases at V and 1 base at J, with 11 bases between. CDR3 in DNA: TGTGCCAGCAGCCTTAGTACAGTTAACTATGGCTACACCTTC. It yields the protein CASSLSTVNYGYTF.

This rearrangement joins TRBV4-2 to TRBJ1-1, with D perhaps matching TRBD1 (6 bases). Germline V gives CDR1 LGHNA, CDR2 YNFKEQ. V was clipped by 4 bases and J by 1 base, with 10 bases between them. The CDR3 is 14 amino acids. The chain's CDR3 is CASSPGGANTEAFF. CDR3 DNA: TGTGCCAGCAGCCCGGGGGGCGCGAACACTGAAGCTTTCTTT.

The chain combines TRBV12-3 or TRBV12-4 with TRBJ1-2; 9 positions match TRBD1. The junction had 7 bases not matched to a gene; V was cut back by 7 bases and J by 7 bases. This CDR3 has 13 residues. The CDR3 bases are TGTGCCAGCACCCGAACAGGGGGCCTTGGCTACACCTTC. Protein: CASTRTGGLGYTF.

The chain employs TRBV27 and TRBJ1-4; a weak D match, TRBD1 (5 bases). The CDR3 covers 15 residues. V shed 4 bases and J shed 3 bases, with 12 bases lying between them. Germline-derived CDR1 and CDR2 are MNHEY and SMNVEV (reference sequence). CDR3 in amino acids: CASSSLRTPNEKLFF. In nucleotides, the CDR3 is TGTGCCAGCAGTTCCCTCAGGACACCTAATGAAAAACTGTTTTTT.

This clone has only a few counts. The rearrangement joins TRBV7-6 to TRBJ1-3; TRBD1 matches at 7 bases. The CDR3 consists of 16 residues. J gave up 0 bases and V 1 base, and 3 bases lay outside the gene matches. Germline loops: CDR1 SGHVS, CDR2 FNYEAQ. The CDR3 protein is CASSLGDRISGNTIYF. The CDR3 bases are TGTGCCAGCAGCTTAGGGGACAGAATCTCTGGAAACACCATATATTTT.

The chain links TRBV4-3 to TRBJ2-7, with a possible D match to TRBD1 (6 bases). The CDR3 contains 14 residues. Germline CDR1 LGHNA, CDR2 YSLEER. The V end lost 0 bases, the J end lost 5 bases, and 11 bases lay between the germline ends. DNA of the CDR3: TGCGCCAGCAGCCAAGATACAGGGTTCCACGAGCAGTACTTC. Protein product: CASSQDTGFHEQYF.

The chain links TRBV6-2 or TRBV6-3 to TRBJ2-1; D ambiguous. Germline V gives CDR1 MNHEY, CDR2 SVGEGT. This CDR3 region has 14 residues. The ends were cut back, 3 bases at V and 7 bases at J, with 13 bases in the middle. This CDR3 is CASSYGFLGNEQFF. In DNA, the CDR3 is TGTGCCAGCAGTTATGGGTTCCTAGGAAATGAGCAGTTCTTC.

V is TRBV7-9 and J is TRBJ1-5; 8 positions match TRBD1. The CDR3 covers 14 residues. With 3 bases clipped from V and 4 bases from J, the junction kept 2 bases outside the gene matches. CDR1 and CDR2 from the germline V gene are SEHNR and FQNEAQ (reference sequence). In nucleotides, the CDR3 is TGTGCCAGCAGCTTGGGACAGGATAATCAGCCCCAGCATTTT. Residues: CASSLGQDNQPQHF.

The chain recombines TRBV5-6 with TRBJ1-6; D unclear. The CDR3 is made up of 16 amino acids. Trimming pared 4 bases from V and 5 bases from J, leaving 16 bases between. Per germline, CDR1 SGHDT and CDR2 YYEEEE. DNA of the CDR3: TGTGCCAGCAGCAATTTAAAAACCGGGGATAATTCACCCCTCCACTTT. It yields the protein CASSNLKTGDNSPLHF. The entire variable domain, with the rest obtained from reference TRBV5-6 and TRBJ1-6, is as follows: DAGVTQSPTHLIKTRGQQVTLRCSPKSGHDTVSWYQQALGQGPQFIFQYYEEEERQRGNFPDRFSGHQFPNYSSELNVNALLLGDSALYLCASSNLKTGDNSPLHFGNGTRLTVT.

This rearrangement joins TRBV4-1 to TRBJ1-2; D not certain. V lost 1 base to trimming and J lost 4 bases, with 13 bases between them. This CDR3 is 15 amino acids long. Germline V gene data show CDR1 as MGHRA and CDR2 as YSYEKL. The CDR3 nucleotides are TGCGCCAGCAGCCAAGGTCCCCTGCAGCGCTATGGCTACACCTTC. It translates to CASSQGPLQRYGYTF.